The clone carrying this TCR beta chain was seen many times. The sample originates from a study of identical twins. TCRdb itself ran the 5' RACE reads through MiXCR, one entry per CDR3 protein. The table includes 250,000 to 300,000 distinct CDR3 sequences, about 8.3% detected once. Healthy Caucasian individuals made up all the donors. The CDR3 loop spans 14 amino acids. Unmatched junction bases numbered 12, after V lost 6 bases and J lost 8 bases. Germline CDR1 reads SQVTM; CDR2 reads ANQGSEA. These data were also reused for a study on yellow fever vaccine responses in identical twins.

The receptor was isolated from a woman younger than 35 in good health. The rearrangement joins TRBV29-1 to TRBJ2-1; 8 bases match TRBD1. The sample consisted of CD8+ T cells sorted from blood. DNA of the CDR3: TGCAGCGTACGAGGGACAGGCGGCTGGGATGAGCAGTTCTTC. It is translated as CSVRGTGGWDEQFF.